One and the same sample provided the 26 T cell receptor beta chains below, sequenced in a study of blood T cell repertoires in COVID-19. Using immunoSEQ multiplex PCR, the repertoire was profiled, and TCRdb retains in-frame clones only, with some absent. The sample lists 330,000 or so clones, around 90% occurring once. What was sequenced was peripheral blood. These TCRs come from a man aged 25-45 years with COVID-19, enrolled during active disease.

The gene calls are TRBV29-1 and TRBJ2-7, with D perhaps TRBD1 (6 bases). V lost 2 bases, J lost 4 bases, and 18 bases lay in between. The CDR3 length is 15 residues. Germline loops: CDR1 SQVTM, CDR2 ANQGSEA. The CDR3: CSVETVGQGKYEQYF. As DNA, the CDR3 is TGCAGCGTTGAAACGGTGGGTCAGGGGAAGTACGAGCAGTACTTC.

The V call is TRBV18, the J call TRBJ2-7; maybe TRBD2 (6 bases). Trimming stripped 3 bases from V and 4 bases from J, with 13 bases between. From germline, CDR1 is KGHSH and CDR2 LQKENI. The CDR3 is 14 residues long. DNA for the CDR3: TGTGCCAGCTCACCTGGGACTGATCCGTACGAGCAGTACTTC. Protein product: CASSPGTDPYEQYF. Variable domain in full (rest from reference TRBV18 and TRBJ2-7): NAGVMQNPRHLVRRRGQEARLRCSPMKGHSHVYWYRQLPEEGLKFMVYLQKENIIDESGMPKERFSAEFPKEGPSILRIQQVVRGDSAAYFCASSPGTDPYEQYFGPGTRLTVT.

With regard to this clone: Different DNA sequences within this sample yield the same CDR3. The chain couples TRBV5-1 to TRBJ2-3; 14 bases are shared with TRBD2. The CDR3 is made up of 16 amino acids. The J segment lost 3 bases and the V segment lost 4 bases, leaving 4 bases of the junction unmatched. CDR1 SGHRS and CDR2 YFSETQ come from the germline V gene. In DNA form, the CDR3 reads TGCGCCAGCAGCACCGGGACTAGCGGGAGAACAGATACGCAGTATTTT. This translates into CASSTGTSGRTDTQYF. Using reference TRBV5-1 and TRBJ2-3 for the parts outside the CDR3, the full variable domain is KAGVTQTPRYLIKTRGQQVTLSCSPISGHRSVSWYQQTPGQGLQFLFEYFSETQRNKGNFPGRFSGRQFSNSRSEMNVSTLELGDSALYLCASSTGTSGRTDTQYFGPGTRLTVL.

This clone was recorded only once. This chain links TRBV5-6 with TRBJ1-4; 11 bases map to TRBD1. Germline V lookup: CDR1 SGHDT, CDR2 YYEEEE. This CDR3 comprises 15 residues. J gave up 6 bases and V 4 bases, and 5 bases lay outside the gene matches. The DNA of the CDR3 is TGTGCCAGCAGCCTACGGGGACAGGGGGATGAAAAACTGTTTTTT. Protein product: CASSLRGQGDEKLFF.

The gene calls are TRBV6-6 and TRBJ1-5; D gene unclear. Germline CDR1 MNHNY, CDR2 SVGAGI (reference sequence). V was trimmed by 6 bases and J by 5 bases, leaving 8 bases between them. This CDR3 has 12 amino acids. The CDR3 region has the DNA TGTGCCAGCAGCACACCTGATCAGCCCCAGCATTTT. Translation gives CASSTPDQPQHF.

This clone was detected once. The chain links TRBV29-1 to TRBJ2-5, with D hard to call. Per germline, CDR1 SQVTM and CDR2 ANQGSEA. Between the trimmed V and J ends, which lost 4 bases and 4 bases, there was a span of 16 bases. This CDR3 has 14 residues. The DNA for the CDR3 is TGCAGCGTTGCAAGGCGCCTCTCGGGAGAGACCCAGTACTTC. It is translated as CSVARRLSGETQYF.

The rearrangement uses TRBV24-1 and TRBJ2-1, with TRBD1 matching 7 bases. Trimming removed 1 base from V and 10 bases from J; junction bases left unmatched: 6. Germline CDR1 is KGHDR and CDR2 is SFDVKD. CDR3 size: 14 residues. The CDR3 bases are TGTGCCACCAGTGATTTAGGACAGGTACGGGAGCAGTTCTTC. This codes for CATSDLGQVREQFF.

The genes are TRBV10-3 and TRBJ1-3; TRBD1 might be the D (6 bases). Germline CDR1 and CDR2: ENHRY and SYGVKD. The CDR3 loop spans 14 amino acids. Trimming took off 10 bases at V and 0 bases at J, with 13 bases between the two ends. The CDR3 here is CATRQADSGNTIYF. CDR3 coding DNA: TGTGCCACCAGACAGGCAGACTCTGGAAACACCATATATTTT.

The CDR3 protein is CASSQAFRGGGTDTQYF. In DNA, the CDR3 is TGTGCCAGCAGCCAAGCTTTCCGTGGCGGGGGCACAGATACGCAGTATTTT. The chain uses TRBV3-1 (or the pseudogene TRBV3-2) and TRBJ2-3, with TRBD2 as a possible D gene (6 bases). The V end lost 1 base, the J end lost 1 base, and 15 bases lay between the germline ends. Germline assignment: CDR1 LGHDT and CDR2 YNNKEL (reference sequence). This CDR3 comprises 17 residues.

The rearrangement joins TRBV11-2 to TRBJ2-3, with 14 bases identical to TRBD2. J lost 6 bases, V lost 3 bases, and 5 bases had no gene match. Germline-derived CDR1 and CDR2 are SGHAT and FQNNGV. The CDR3 runs to 16 residues. The CDR3 DNA reads as TGTGCCAGCAGCTTGGGACTAGCGGGAGTTTCGGATACGCAGTATTTT. This gives the protein CASSLGLAGVSDTQYF.

This sequence joins TRBV27 and TRBJ1-2; D perhaps matches TRBD1 (5 bases). The CDR3 is 15 residues long. CDR1 and CDR2 from the germline V gene are MNHEY and SMNVEV (reference sequence). V was cut by 5 bases and J by 5 bases, with 18 bases left in between. CDR3 amino acids: CASSAQGGAGYGYTF. CDR3 coding DNA: TGTGCCAGCAGTGCCCAGGGTGGGGCTGGGTATGGCTACACCTTC.

The gene calls are TRBV7-6 and TRBJ2-2; D is possibly TRBD1 (5 bases). The CDR3 runs 16 residues. Germline V gene data show CDR1 as SGHVS and CDR2 as FNYEAQ. V lost 1 base and J 2 bases, leaving 11 bases between the germline ends. The CDR3 DNA follows: TGTGCCAGCAGCTTAGTCGGCAGGGCAAACACCGGGGAGCTGTTTTTT. Amino acids: CASSLVGRANTGELFF.

The rearrangement links TRBV19 to TRBJ1-3; D is perhaps TRBD1 (5 bases). CDR3 length equals 13 residues. CDR1 and CDR2 (germline): LNHDA, SQIVND (reference sequence). The CDR3 loop is CGARTLSGNTIYF. CDR3 nucleotides: TGTGGGGCTCGGACACTCTCTGGAAACACCATATATTTT.

The chain recombines TRBV5-1 with TRBJ2-7; a weak D match, TRBD1 (5 bases). This CDR3 region has 13 residues. V was shortened by 5 bases and J by 7 bases, with 16 bases between the two germline ends. CDR1 is SGHRS, CDR2 YFSETQ, per germline. The chain's CDR3 is CASRGSGRGEQYF. Written as DNA, the CDR3 is TGCGCCAGCAGGGGCTCAGGGCGTGGGGAGCAGTACTTC.

This chain joins TRBV4-2 and TRBJ2-7; TRBD2 matches at 7 bases. Germline V gives CDR1 LGHNA, CDR2 YNFKEQ. The CDR3 spans 18 residues. The J segment lost 4 bases and the V segment lost 0 bases, leaving 15 bases of the junction unmatched. Written as DNA, the CDR3 is TGTGCCAGCAGCCAAGAAAGTCTCCGGGTTGGGAGGGCTTACGAGCAGTACTTC. Amino acid sequence: CASSQESLRVGRAYEQYF.

The chain employs TRBV19 and TRBJ2-7; 7 bases match TRBD1. The germline V gene encodes CDR1 LNHDA and CDR2 SQIVND (reference sequence). J gave up 3 bases and V 5 bases, and 10 bases lay outside the gene matches. CDR3 length equals 15 residues. The CDR3 bases are TGTGCCAGTAGTGTTACCGGGACAGCTAACTACGAGCAGTACTTC. It codes for CASSVTGTANYEQYF. Full variable domain (rest looked up from reference TRBV19 and TRBJ2-7): DGGITQSPKYLFRKEGQNVTLSCEQNLNHDAMYWYRQDPGQGLRLIYYSQIVNDFQKGDIAEGYSVSREKKESFPLTVTSAQKNPTAFYLCASSVTGTANYEQYFGPGTRLTVT.

The chain couples TRBV4-2 to TRBJ2-3; no reliable D call. In germline, CDR1 is LGHNA, CDR2 YNFKEQ. The CDR3 length is 16 residues. V lost 0 bases, J lost 1 base, and 11 bases lay in between. In nucleotides, the CDR3 is TGTGCCAGCAGCCAAGATCCGGCGGTCCGCACAGATACGCAGTATTTT. Translating it yields CASSQDPAVRTDTQYF.

The chain combines TRBV4-3 with TRBJ2-7; TRBD1 aligns across 9 bases. Germline V gene lookup returns CDR1 LGHNA and CDR2 YSLEER. Trimming took 4 bases from V and 3 from J; bases not matched to a gene: 7. CDR3 length equals 15 residues. CDR3 DNA: TGCGCCAGCAGCCGATCACCGGGACAGGGCTACGAGCAGTACTTC. This gives the protein CASSRSPGQGYEQYF.

The rearrangement joins TRBV5-1 to TRBJ1-1; D uncertain. The CDR3 loop spans 15 amino acids. Germline-derived CDR1 and CDR2 are SGHRS and YFSETQ. With 0 bases removed from V and 0 bases from J, the gap between germline ends came to 9 bases. This CDR3 reads CASSLDEGVNTEAFF. The CDR3 region has the DNA TGCGCCAGCAGCTTGGATGAGGGAGTGAACACTGAAGCTTTCTTT. The full variable domain, completed using reference TRBV5-1 and TRBJ1-1, is KAGVTQTPRYLIKTRGQQVTLSCSPISGHRSVSWYQQTPGQGLQFLFEYFSETQRNKGNFPGRFSGRQFSNSRSEMNVSTLELGDSALYLCASSLDEGVNTEAFFGQGTRLTVV.

V usage is TRBV11-2 and J usage is TRBJ2-2; TRBD1 is a possible D gene (5 bases). CDR1 SGHAT and CDR2 FQNNGV come from the germline V gene. This CDR3 is built from 15 residues. V shed 5 bases and J shed 2 bases, with 12 bases lying between them. In nucleotides, the CDR3 is TGTGCCAGCAGCACTTCCGACAGTAACACCGGGGAGCTGTTTTTT. This sequence encodes CASSTSDSNTGELFF.

The V and J genes are TRBV7-9 and TRBJ2-1, with D perhaps matching TRBD2 (7 bases). V lost 5 bases and J lost 5, with 22 bases in between. The CDR3 is 17 amino acids. In germline, CDR1 is SEHNR, CDR2 FQNEAQ (reference sequence). As DNA, the CDR3 is TGTGCCAGCAGCCCCCGAGGGGGGGCAAATTACCACAATGAGCAGTTCTTC. Residues: CASSPRGGANYHNEQFF.

The genes are TRBV6-6 and TRBJ1-5; TRBD1 aligns across 9 bases. This CDR3 is built from 14 residues. Unmatched junction bases numbered 3, after V lost 2 bases and J lost 7 bases. Germline V CDR1 and CDR2: MNHNY, SVGAGI (reference sequence). CDR3 DNA sequence: TGTGCCAGCAGTTACAGACAGGGGGACCAGCCCCAGCATTTT. Amino acids: CASSYRQGDQPQHF.

The chain combines TRBV5-1 with TRBJ2-5; D is ambiguous. CDR1 is SGHRS, CDR2 YFSETQ, per germline. V was clipped by 1 base and J by 4 bases, with 2 bases between them. The CDR3 consists of 11 residues. CDR3 bases: TGCGCCAGCAGCTTGCGAGAGACCCAGTACTTC. As protein: CASSLRETQYF.

This clone has more than one count but fewer than ten. V is TRBV25-1 and J is TRBJ1-3; D is perhaps TRBD1 (5 bases). The CDR3 covers 14 residues. Germline V gene sequence: CDR1 MGHDK, CDR2 SYGVNS. Trimming pared 8 bases from V and 2 bases from J, leaving 13 bases between. The CDR3: CASCLGGAGNTIYF. The CDR3 DNA sequence: TGTGCCAGCTGCCTCGGGGGGGCTGGAAACACCATATATTTT.

The V gene is TRBV7-8, the J gene TRBJ2-7, with a tentative D call TRBD1 (6 bases). With 2 bases removed from V and 3 bases from J, the gap between germline ends came to 11 bases. The germline CDR1 and CDR2 sequences are SGHVS and FQNEAQ. There are 14 residues in the CDR3. In nucleotides, the CDR3 is TGTGCCAGCAGCTTAAGGGACACAATCTACGAGCAGTACTTC. Translating gives CASSLRDTIYEQYF.

The CDR3 reads CAISDTRTGFETQYF. The CDR3 DNA sequence: TGTGCCATCAGTGATACCCGGACAGGGTTCGAGACCCAGTACTTC. The rearrangement links TRBV10-3 to TRBJ2-5; 8 bases fit TRBD1. The germline V gene has CDR1 ENHRY and CDR2 SYGVKD. This CDR3 region has 15 residues. Germline trimming cut 3 bases from V and 5 bases from J; bases unmatched to any gene: 8.